This TCR beta chain was recovered during a study of PD-L1 blockade in urothelial cancer. Study summary: When patients started atezolizumab at some point between 2014 and 2015, it was given at 1,200 mg intravenously every 3 weeks. Male sex and bladder-origin urothelial cancer were recorded for about 90% of the roughly 29 patients. Analysis of blood occurred 3 weeks (second dose) and 6 weeks after treatment start. Blood yielded a median of about 140,000 T cells per sample.

Data came from immunoSEQ multiplex PCR; TCRdb stores just in-frame clones and leaves some out. Of 40,000 to 55,000 clones in the sample, 84% were seen once. With respect to this clone: The junction departs from germline at one end; a sequencing error may be responsible.

Germline CDR1 reads SSHAT; CDR2 reads FNYEAQ (reference sequence). CDR3 length equals 15 residues. The origin of this receptor is a man in his forties with urothelial cancer. The rearrangement joins TRBV7-7 to TRBJ2-1; 8 bases align to TRBD1. Sample: PBMCs, taken around atezolizumab (anti-PD-L1) treatment. The CDR3 region has the DNA TGTGCTAGCAGCTTAGGGACAGGCCCTTACAATGAGCAGTTCTTC. Protein sequence: CASSLGTGPYNEQFF. Supplemented by reference TRBV7-7 and TRBJ2-1, the full variable domain reads GAGVSQSPRYKVTKRGQDVTLRCDPISSHATLYWYQQALGQGPEFLTYFNYEAQPDKSGLPSDRFSAERPEGSISTLTIQRTEQRDSAMYRCASSLGTGPYNEQFFGPGTRLTVL.